This T cell receptor (beta chain) stems from a study of T cell changes during pregnancy in multiple sclerosis. Germline assignment: CDR1 SGHTS and CDR2 YDEGEE. The CDR3 runs to 15 residues. V dropped 4 bases and J dropped 0; count of bases not matched to a gene: 4. Some clones are missing from TCRdb's copy, which holds only in-frame ones; the method was immunoSEQ multiplex PCR. In the table there are about 33,000 clones, more than 90% of which are singletons. This receptor was identified in a female donor in good health, enrolled as a control in a pregnancy study. The V and J genes are TRBV5-8 and TRBJ1-1, with 9 nucleotides matching TRBD1. The sequencing used CD4+ T cells from peripheral blood mononuclear cells, collected in the second trimester of pregnancy. The CDR3 sequence is CASSRRTGVNTEAFF. The CDR3 coding sequence is TGTGCCAGCAGCCGACGGACAGGGGTGAACACTGAAGCTTTCTTT.